The TCR beta chain described here comes from a study of blood T cell repertoires in COVID-19. Profiled with immunoSEQ multiplex PCR; TCRdb holds only in-frame clones, not every one. The profile shows fewer than 180,000 clones, roughly 85% of them singletons. The V and J ends lost 0 bases and 4 bases respectively, with 12 bases between them. The CDR3 is 16 residues long. The germline V gene encodes CDR1 SGHTA and CDR2 FQGNSA. The chain combines TRBV7-2 with TRBJ2-2; tentative D call: TRBD2 (5 bases). Material: peripheral blood. This receptor was taken from an older man with acute or convalescent COVID-19. The CDR3 DNA reads TGTGCCAGCAGCTTAGCGGGCGTGGGAGCCACCGGGGAGCTGTTTTTT. This gives the protein CASSLAGVGATGELFF. The full variable domain, in which reference TRBV7-2 and TRBJ2-2 provide the parts outside the CDR3, is GAGVSQSPSNKVTEKGKDVELRCDPISGHTALYWYRQSLGQGLEFLIYFQGNSAPDKSGLPSDRFSAERTGGSVSTLTIQRTQQEDSAVYLCASSLAGVGATGELFFGEGSRLTVL.